Listed below are T cell receptor beta chains from one sample, sequenced in a study of human T cells and chemical hapten exposure. TCRdb reprocessed the RACE reads via MiXCR and lists one record per CDR3 protein. This table has about 46,000 distinct CDR3 sequences, around 4.1% appearing once. The sample consisted of whole blood. The receptor set was obtained from a female donor in good health. Some clones in this sample may be carry-over from other donors' samples. CDR3s include the opening cysteine and the closing phenylalanine or tryptophan. D genes are given only for firm matches. The listing skips clone size in some rows; elsewhere it reads once, few, many or a size class.

>TRBV5-1|TRBJ1-1|16|NA|many
CASAIRGPGVYTEAFF
TGCGCCAGCGCTATCCGCGGGCCGGGGGTTTACACTGAAGCTTTCTTT
>TRBV7-9|TRBJ1-1|12|NA|many
CASSFGNTEAFF
TGTGCCAGCAGCTTCGGGAACACTGAAGCTTTCTTT
>TRBV12-3/TRBV12-4|TRBJ1-5|14|NA|medium-sized
CASDRGGPNQPQHF
TGTGCCAGCGATCGGGGCGGGCCCAATCAGCCCCAGCATTTT
>TRBV12-3/TRBV12-4|TRBJ2-7|15|TRBD2|many
CASSLAGGASYEQYF
TGTGCCAGCAGTCTCGCGGGGGGTGCGTCCTACGAGCAGTACTTC
>TRBV29-1|TRBJ1-1|12|TRBD1|many
CSVTTGSTEAFF
TGCAGCGTTACGACAGGGTCCACTGAAGCTTTCTTT
>TRBV7-2|TRBJ2-5|14|TRBD2|many
CASSFNRGEETQYF
TGTGCCAGCAGCTTTAACCGGGGGGAAGAGACCCAGTACTTC
>TRBV7-2|TRBJ2-4|14|NA|many
CASSLGHNKGIQYF
TGTGCCAGCAGCTTAGGACACAACAAGGGCATTCAGTACTTC
>TRBV3-1|TRBJ2-6|16|NA|many
CASSTQFGSGANVLTF
TGTGCCAGCAGCACACAATTCGGCTCTGGGGCCAACGTCCTGACTTTC
>TRBV7-2|TRBJ2-3|13|NA|many
CASSRDLSNTQYF
TGTGCCAGCAGCAGGGACCTATCGAATACGCAGTATTTT
>TRBV5-4|TRBJ1-6|14|NA|few
CASSLERDASPLNF
TGTGCCAGCAGCTTGGAGAGGGATGCTTCACCCCTCAACTTT
>TRBV21-1|TRBJ1-5|14|NA|many
CASSDWTGHQPQHF
TGTGCCAGCAGCGACTGGACAGGCCACCAGCCCCAGCATTTT
>TRBV5-1|TRBJ2-7|14|TRBD1|many
CASNWDRITGEQYF
TGCGCCAGCAACTGGGACAGGATAACGGGCGAGCAGTACTTC
>TRBV5-1|TRBJ1-1|13|NA|NA
CASSLLGNTEAFF
TGCGCCAGCAGCTTATTGGGGAACACTGAAGCTTTCTTT
>TRBV10-3|TRBJ2-5|16|NA|NA
CVPGSPCTGSVETQYF
TGTGTCCCAGGATCGCCCTGTACAGGGTCTGTGGAGACCCAGTACTTC
>TRBV20-1|TRBJ1-2|14|TRBD1|many
CSAYTRGLNYGYTF
TGCAGTGCTTACACCAGGGGGCTAAACTATGGCTACACCTTC
>TRBV12-3/TRBV12-4|TRBJ1-4|14|TRBD1|many
CASSLGQGWEKLFF
TGTGCCAGCAGTCTTGGACAGGGTTGGGAAAAACTGTTTTTT
>TRBV7-2|TRBJ1-1|12|TRBD1|NA
CASSQDRVRAFF
TGTGCCAGCAGCCAAGACAGGGTCCGGGCTTTCTTT
>TRBV7-3|TRBJ1-1|13|NA|few
CASSPGRDTEAFF
TGTGCCAGCAGTCCAGGTAGGGACACTGAAGCTTTCTTT
>TRBV6-5|TRBJ2-7|15|TRBD2|many
CASSYSTSGAEREYF
TGTGCCAGCAGTTATTCTACTAGCGGGGCAGAACGGGAGTACTTC
>TRBV5-1|TRBJ2-3|15|TRBD1|many
CASRTMTGYTDTQYF
TGCGCCAGCAGGACGATGACAGGGTACACAGATACGCAGTATTTT
>TRBV7-9|TRBJ1-1|14|NA|many
CASSFAPLRTEAFF
TGTGCCAGCAGCTTTGCACCCCTGAGGACTGAAGCTTTCTTT
>TRBV20-1|TRBJ1-5|16|TRBD1|many
CSARGVTGGDMEPQHF
TGCAGTGCTAGGGGTGTGACAGGGGGCGATATGGAGCCCCAGCATTTT
>TRBV7-9|TRBJ1-1|15|NA|many
CASTPGAGLNTEAFF
TGTGCCAGCACCCCAGGGGCGGGGTTGAACACTGAAGCTTTCTTT
>TRBV29-1|TRBJ1-2|15|NA|many
CSVDRGTLEGYGYTF
TGCAGCGTTGATAGAGGGACCCTGGAGGGGTATGGCTACACCTTC
>TRBV6-6|TRBJ2-6|15|NA|many
CASAPSEAGANVLTF
TGTGCCAGCGCCCCCTCCGAGGCTGGGGCCAACGTCCTGACTTTC
>TRBV7-2|TRBJ1-6|14|NA|many
CASRPIETASPLHF
TGTGCCAGCAGACCGATCGAGACGGCCTCACCCCTCCACTTT
>TRBV7-9|TRBJ2-5|13|NA|many
CASSLQGLQAQYF
TGTGCCAGCAGCTTGCAGGGCCTCCAGGCCCAGTACTTC
>TRBV5-4|TRBJ2-3|14|NA|many
CASSPQLGTDTQYF
TGTGCCAGCAGCCCTCAGTTAGGCACAGATACGCAGTATTTT
>TRBV7-9|TRBJ2-6|16|NA|many
CASSTTALSGANVLTF
TGTGCCAGCAGCACGACTGCCCTCTCTGGGGCCAACGTCCTGACTTTC
>TRBV5-4|TRBJ1-2|16|NA|many
CASSLAGSGAIYGYTF
TGTGCCAGCAGCTTGGCCGGATCAGGGGCCATCTATGGCTACACCTTC
>TRBV28|TRBJ2-7|16|NA|few
CASSLWVGANYEEQYF
TGTGCCAGCAGTTTATGGGTAGGGGCTAATTACGAGGAGCAGTACTTC
>TRBV12-3/TRBV12-4|TRBJ1-1|12|NA|many
CASSSGNGEAFF
TGTGCCAGCAGTTCTGGGAACGGTGAAGCTTTCTTT
>TRBV7-9|TRBJ1-1|15|NA|many
CASNNQGGRGTEAFF
TGTGCCAGCAACAACCAAGGGGGAAGGGGCACTGAAGCTTTCTTT
>TRBV7-2|TRBJ2-1|14|NA|many
CASSLVTANNEQFF
TGTGCCAGCAGCTTAGTAACAGCGAACAATGAGCAGTTCTTC
>TRBV30|TRBJ1-2|14|NA|many
CAWSVQRGRNGYTF
TGTGCCTGGAGTGTACAGAGGGGTCGGAATGGCTACACCTTC
>TRBV20-1|TRBJ1-5|12|NA|NA
CSALTPNQPQHF
TGCAGTGCCCTTACCCCGAATCAGCCCCAGCATTTT
>TRBV6-1|TRBJ1-4|17|NA|few
CASSDRRGATGDEKLFF
TGTGCCAGCAGTGATAGACGGGGCGCAACGGGGGACGAAAAACTGTTTTTT
>TRBV10-3|TRBJ2-3|15|TRBD2|many
CAIGIAGGLTDTQYF
TGTGCCATCGGGATAGCGGGGGGGTTAACAGATACGCAGTATTTT
>TRBV20-1|TRBJ2-3|13|TRBD1|many
CSARTGGTDTQYF
TGCAGTGCTCGAACAGGGGGCACAGATACGCAGTATTTT
>TRBV6-5|TRBJ2-7|14|NA|many
CASSYSGLQGGNYF
TGTGCCAGCAGTTATTCCGGGTTACAGGGTGGGAACTACTTC
>TRBV6-6|TRBJ2-3|15|TRBD2|many
CASSYSRLAGGLGYF
TGTGCCAGCAGTTACTCTAGACTAGCGGGGGGCCTGGGGTATTTT
>TRBV7-3|TRBJ2-3|15|NA|many
CASSLGGVSTDTQYF
TGTGCCAGCAGCTTAGGTGGGGTTAGCACAGATACGCAGTATTTT
>TRBV5-1|TRBJ1-5|15|TRBD1|many
CASSRGTGTNQPQHF
TGCGCCAGCAGCCGCGGGACAGGGACTAATCAGCCCCAGCATTTT
>TRBV5-1|TRBJ2-3|13|NA|many
CASGDGRGDTQYF
TGCGCCAGCGGGGATGGACGTGGAGATACGCAGTATTTT
>TRBV25-1|TRBJ2-5|17|TRBD1|many
CASTKARQGVGQETQYF
TGTGCCAGCACCAAGGCCCGACAGGGAGTCGGGCAAGAGACCCAGTACTTC
>TRBV15|TRBJ1-4|14|NA|many
CATSRTASNEKLFF
TGTGCCACCAGCAGGACGGCCTCTAATGAAAAACTGTTTTTT
>TRBV5-1|TRBJ1-6|18|TRBD1|many
CASSLDTGRTGANSPLHF
TGCGCCAGCAGCTTGGATACCGGAAGGACAGGGGCTAATTCACCCCTCCACTTT
>TRBV28|TRBJ1-4|16|TRBD1|many
CASSDGDRAVNEKLFF
TGTGCCAGCAGTGACGGGGACAGGGCCGTAAATGAAAAACTGTTTTTT
>TRBV5-1|TRBJ2-3|16|TRBD2|many
CASSSGLAASTDTQYF
TGCGCCAGCAGCTCTGGACTAGCGGCGAGCACAGATACGCAGTATTTT
>TRBV7-2|TRBJ2-3|12|NA|many
CASSLDSTQQYF
TGTGCCAGCAGCTTAGATTCTACCCAGCAGTATTTT
>TRBV27|TRBJ2-7|13|NA|many
CASTEGGGNEQYF
TGTGCCAGTACGGAAGGGGGTGGGAACGAGCAGTACTTC
>TRBV7-8|TRBJ2-7|14|TRBD1|many
CASSYDRGTYEQYF
TGTGCCAGCAGCTATGACAGGGGAACCTACGAGCAGTACTTC